Detailed here is one T cell receptor beta chain. What it binds is unknown. The length of the CDR3 is 15 residues. Per germline, CDR1 MNHEY and CDR2 SMNVEV (reference sequence). V was cut by 4 bases and J by 6 bases, with 19 bases left in between. 13 Jbeta primers and 60 Vbeta primers were used for the PCR. Clones were read by immunoSEQ multiplex PCR, and TCRdb kept only the in-frame ones, dropping some. The sample records nearly 100,000 clones, roughly 9.4% being singletons. This sample is drawn from a study of cytomegalovirus exposure and HLA in healthy donors. Overall study results and limits: A link between a missense DCLRE1C variant and TCR beta V- and J-gene trimming emerged from a later analysis. What TCR beta sequences reportedly achieved was accurate prediction of HLA-A and HLA-B alleles in most subjects.

The V call is TRBV27, the J call TRBJ2-7; weak D call: TRBD2 (6 bases). The TCR sequence derives from a middle-aged man in good health and CMV-seropositive. Sequencing was performed on PBMCs. The CDR3: CASSSTGTAAPEQYF. CDR3 in DNA: TGTGCCAGCAGTTCAACCGGGACTGCAGCACCCGAGCAGTACTTC.